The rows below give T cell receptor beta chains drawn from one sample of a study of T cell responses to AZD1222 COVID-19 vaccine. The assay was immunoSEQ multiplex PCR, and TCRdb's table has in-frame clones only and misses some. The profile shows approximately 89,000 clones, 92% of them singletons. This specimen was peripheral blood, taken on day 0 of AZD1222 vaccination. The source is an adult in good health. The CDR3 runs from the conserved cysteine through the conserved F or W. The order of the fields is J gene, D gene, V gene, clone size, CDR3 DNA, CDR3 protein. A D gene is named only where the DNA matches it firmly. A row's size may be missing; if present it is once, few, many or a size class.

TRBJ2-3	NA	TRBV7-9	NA	TGTGCCAGCAGCACCCTGACAGGTCTTCCCCCAGATACGCAGTATTTT	CASSTLTGLPPDTQYF
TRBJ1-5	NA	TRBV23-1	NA	TGCGCCAGCAGCGGCCAGCCCGGTCGTCGCTATCAGCCCCAGCATTTT	CASSGQPGRRYQPQHF
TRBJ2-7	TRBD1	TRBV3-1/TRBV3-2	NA	TGTGCCAGCAGCCACGGGACAGTTGGGCAGTACTTC	CASSHGTVGQYF
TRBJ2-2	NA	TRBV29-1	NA	TGCAGCGTAGAGGAGAACACCGGGGAGCTGTTTTTT	CSVEENTGELFF
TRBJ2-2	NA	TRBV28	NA	TGTGCCAGCAGTTCCCAGCTTGGGACAATCACCGGGGAGCTGTTTTTT	CASSSQLGTITGELFF
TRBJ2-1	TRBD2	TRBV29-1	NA	TGCAGCGTTGTAGCGGGACTAGCGGGAAACAATGAGCAGTTCTTC	CSVVAGLAGNNEQFF
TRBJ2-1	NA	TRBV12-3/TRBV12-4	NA	TGTGCCAGCAGTACACATTACAATGAGCAGTTCTTC	CASSTHYNEQFF
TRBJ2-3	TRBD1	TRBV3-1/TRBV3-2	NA	TGTGCCAGCAGCCCGTCAAGGACAGGATATAGCACAGATACGCAGTATTTT	CASSPSRTGYSTDTQYF
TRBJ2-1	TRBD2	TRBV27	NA	TGTGCCAGCAGTTATGGCGGGGGGATTTCCTACAATGAGCAGTTCTTC	CASSYGGGISYNEQFF
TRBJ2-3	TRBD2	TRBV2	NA	TGTGCCAGCAGTCTTAGCGGGAGCACAGATACGCAGTATTTT	CASSLSGSTDTQYF
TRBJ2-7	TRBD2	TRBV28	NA	TGTGCCAGCAACCCGCGGGAGTTATCCTACGAGCAGTACTTC	CASNPRELSYEQYF
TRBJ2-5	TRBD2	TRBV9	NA	TGTGCCAGCAGCTCCCGGACTAGCGGGAGGGAAGAGACCCAGTACTTC	CASSSRTSGREETQYF
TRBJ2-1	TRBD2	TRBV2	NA	TGTGCCAGCAGGGAGACTAGCGGGATCAATGAGCAGTTCTTC	CASRETSGINEQFF
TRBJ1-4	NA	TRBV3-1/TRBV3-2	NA	TGTGCCAGCAGCCAAGTTGGAGGGTCGGAAAAACTGTTTTTT	CASSQVGGSEKLFF
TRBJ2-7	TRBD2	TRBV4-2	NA	TGTGCCAGCAGCCAAATTACTAGCGGTTCCTACGAGCAGTACTTC	CASSQITSGSYEQYF
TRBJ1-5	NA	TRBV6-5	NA	TGTGCCAGCAGGAGAGAGAATAGCAATCAGCCCCAGCATTTT	CASRRENSNQPQHF
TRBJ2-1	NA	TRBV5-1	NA	TGCGCCAGCAGCCAAGGCGCAGGGGCCTACAATGAGCAGTTCTTC	CASSQGAGAYNEQFF
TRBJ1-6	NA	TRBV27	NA	TGTGCCAGCACCCTAGGGGGTGTAGGTTCACCCCTCCACTTT	CASTLGGVGSPLHF
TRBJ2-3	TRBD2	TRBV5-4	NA	TGTGCCAGCAGCTTGAGTAGCGGGAATTACCCAGATACGCAGTATTTT	CASSLSSGNYPDTQYF
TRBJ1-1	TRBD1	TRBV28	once	TGTGCCAGCAGTTTCGGGACAGGGAAAGCTTTCTTT	CASSFGTGKAFF
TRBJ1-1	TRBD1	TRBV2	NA	TGTGCCAGCAGTGAAGAGCGGGACAGGCGATCTTTCTTT	CASSEERDRRSFF
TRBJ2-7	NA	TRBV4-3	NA	TGCGCCAGCAGCCATCCTGGTTCCTACGAGCAGTACTTC	CASSHPGSYEQYF
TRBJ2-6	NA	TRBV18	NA	TGTGCCAGCTCCAAAGACTCTGGGGCCAACGTCCTGACTTTC	CASSKDSGANVLTF
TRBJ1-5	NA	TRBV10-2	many	TGCGCCAGCAGTACCGACGATAGCAATCAGCCCCAGCATTTT	CASSTDDSNQPQHF
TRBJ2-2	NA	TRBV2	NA	TGTGCCAGCAGCGCCCGGGACTCGCGGGGCACCGGGGAGCTGTTTTTT	CASSARDSRGTGELFF
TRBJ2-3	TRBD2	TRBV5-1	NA	TGCGCCAGCAGCATAGGACTAGCGGGCACAGATACGCAGTATTTT	CASSIGLAGTDTQYF
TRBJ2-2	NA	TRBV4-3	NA	TGCGCCAGCAGCCAAGGGGCAGGGAACACCGGGGAGCTGTTTTTT	CASSQGAGNTGELFF
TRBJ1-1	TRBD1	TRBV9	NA	TGTGCCAGCAGCCCTAGACAGGGGGTAACTGAAGCTTTCTTT	CASSPRQGVTEAFF
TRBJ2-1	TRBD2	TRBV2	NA	TGTGCCAGCTCTAGCGGGAGTCGCAATGAGCAGTTCTTC	CASSSGSRNEQFF
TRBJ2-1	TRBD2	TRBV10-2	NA	TGCGCCGCATCGGAGCGGGAGTTCTACAATGAGCAGTTCTTC	CAASEREFYNEQFF
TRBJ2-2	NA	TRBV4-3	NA	TGCGCCAGCAGCCAAGATTCAGGGACCCCCCCCCGGCGGGAGCTGTTTTTT	CASSQDSGTPPRRELFF
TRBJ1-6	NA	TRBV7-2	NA	TGTGCCAGCAGTCAACTGACGGGCCTAAATTCACCCCTCCACTTT	CASSQLTGLNSPLHF
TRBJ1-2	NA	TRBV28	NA	TGTGCCAGCAGTCATCAACAAGAGGGCTACACCTTC	CASSHQQEGYTF
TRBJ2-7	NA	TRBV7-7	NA	TGTGCCAGCAGCTTAGAGTTAGGATCCTCCTACGAGCAGTACTTC	CASSLELGSSYEQYF
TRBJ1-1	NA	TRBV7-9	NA	TGTGCCAGCAGCCGTCGTGGGAACACTGAAGCTTTCTTT	CASSRRGNTEAFF
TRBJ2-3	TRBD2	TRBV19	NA	TGTGCCAGTCTAAACCTAGCGGACACAGATACGCAGTATTTT	CASLNLADTDTQYF
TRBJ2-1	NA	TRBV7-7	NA	TGTGCTAGCAGCTTAGATGATTGGAGTGAGCAGTTCTTC	CASSLDDWSEQFF
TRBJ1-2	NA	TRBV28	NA	TGTGCCAGCAGAGCTGTGGTTAACTATGGCTACACCTTC	CASRAVVNYGYTF
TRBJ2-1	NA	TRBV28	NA	TGTGCCAGCAGTTTAAGGCAGGGGACGAACAATGAGCAGTTCTTC	CASSLRQGTNNEQFF
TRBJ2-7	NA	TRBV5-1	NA	TGCGCCAGCAGCTTACAGGGTACCTACGAGCAGTACTTC	CASSLQGTYEQYF
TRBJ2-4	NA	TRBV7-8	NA	TGTGCCAGCAGTCCCGCGGCCGGGGTAGCCAAAAACATTCAGTACTTC	CASSPAAGVAKNIQYF
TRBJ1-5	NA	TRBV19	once	TGTGCCAGTAGTCCGACAGTGAATCAGCCCCAGCATTTT	CASSPTVNQPQHF
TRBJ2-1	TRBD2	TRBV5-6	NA	TGTGCCAGCAGCGCCATGACTAGCGGGATGGGGCAGTTCTTC	CASSAMTSGMGQFF
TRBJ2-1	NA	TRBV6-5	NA	TGTGCCAGCAGATTAAGCACGAGCTCCTACAATGAGCAGTTCTTC	CASRLSTSSYNEQFF
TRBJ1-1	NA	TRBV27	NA	TGTGCCAGCAAATCTTCGGGAGGGCGGTTGAACACTGAAGCTTTCTTT	CASKSSGGRLNTEAFF
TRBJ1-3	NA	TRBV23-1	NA	TGCGCCAGCAGTCAATTAGATGCGGGACAATTCTCTGGAAACACCATATATTTT	CASSQLDAGQFSGNTIYF
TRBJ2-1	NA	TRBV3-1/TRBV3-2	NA	TGTGCCAGCAGCGACTATGGCGCCAACAATGAGCAGTTCTTC	CASSDYGANNEQFF
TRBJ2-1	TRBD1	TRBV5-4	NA	TGTGCCAGCAGCTTGCGGACAGGTTCCTACAATGAGCAGTTCTTC	CASSLRTGSYNEQFF
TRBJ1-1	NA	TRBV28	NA	TGTGCCAGCAGTCACCCCCTCGTCGGGTTAGGGCAGGTGATGAACACTGAAGCTTTCTTT	CASSHPLVGLGQVMNTEAFF
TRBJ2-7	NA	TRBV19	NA	TGTGCCAGTTCTCCAGGGGGGAACGAGCAGTACTTC	CASSPGGNEQYF